Presented here are 25 T cell receptor beta chains from one specimen sequenced in a study of glioma-infiltrating T cells after dendritic cell vaccination. Profiling relied on immunoSEQ multiplex PCR, and the TCRdb table lists in-frame clones only, not all of them. This sample has roughly 41,000 clones; approximately 82% occur once, and the top ten carry approximately 8.3%. Sequenced here: blood, sampled before dendritic cell vaccination. Source of these receptors: a human donor with glioblastoma.

The chain employs TRBV7-2 and TRBJ2-5; TRBD2 agrees at 11 bases. This CDR3 contains 17 residues. In germline, CDR1 is SGHTA, CDR2 FQGNSA. J gave up 4 bases and V 8 bases, and 15 bases lay outside the gene matches. Here the CDR3 reads CASAEGASGGNGETQYF. As DNA, the CDR3 is TGTGCCAGCGCTGAGGGGGCTAGCGGGGGGAACGGAGAGACCCAGTACTTC.

The chain employs TRBV19 and TRBJ1-2, with a tentative D call TRBD1 (6 bases). Germline loops: CDR1 LNHDA, CDR2 SQIVND (reference sequence). The CDR3 loop spans 16 amino acids. Trimming shortened V by 5 bases and J by 10 bases, and 26 bases separated the two germline ends. DNA for the CDR3: TGTGCCAGTAGTCAAGCCGGGACACTGGCAGGAGCACACTACACCTTC. The encoded protein is CASSQAGTLAGAHYTF.

The chain joins TRBV29-1 to TRBJ2-7, with 15 bases matching TRBD2. Germline CDR1 SQVTM, CDR2 ANQGSEA. V lost 6 bases and J lost 4; bases outside the gene matches: 4. This CDR3 spans 14 amino acids. CDR3 sequence (DNA): TGCAGCGTAAGAGGACTAGCGGGGGGGTACGAGCAGTACTTC. This sequence encodes CSVRGLAGGYEQYF.

This clone was seen a few times. The V gene is TRBV13, the J gene TRBJ2-5; D unresolved. This CDR3 has 13 amino acids. The germline V gene has CDR1 PRHDT and CDR2 FYEKMQ (reference sequence). Trimming shortened V by 3 bases and J by 1 base, and 6 bases separated the two germline ends. The CDR3 region has the DNA TGTGCCAGCAGCTTTTTGAGCCAAGAGACCCAGTACTTC. It yields the protein CASSFLSQETQYF.

This chain uses TRBV28 with TRBJ2-7, with 10 positions matching TRBD1. Germline values: CDR1 MDHEN, CDR2 SYDVKM. The CDR3 is made up of 19 amino acids. V was clipped by 4 bases and J by 0 bases; unmatched bases: 15. The CDR3 loop is CASSSIAGTGEFSSYEQYF. Here the CDR3 DNA reads TGTGCCAGCAGTTCAATCGCCGGGACAGGGGAATTCTCCTCCTACGAGCAGTACTTC.

The chain joins TRBV4-1 to TRBJ2-1; TRBD2 matches 12 bases. This CDR3 has 16 residues. Germline V gene sequence: CDR1 MGHRA, CDR2 YSYEKL. Losses at the gene ends were 3 bases for V and 8 bases for J; bases not matched to a gene: 8. This CDR3 reads CASSQPTSGGRYEQFF. CDR3 nucleotide sequence: TGCGCCAGCAGCCAGCCGACTAGCGGGGGACGGTATGAGCAGTTCTTC.

The chain has TRBV7-8 and TRBJ2-1; TRBD2 aligns across 11 bases. Losses at the gene ends were 7 bases for V and 4 bases for J; bases not matched to a gene: 12. The CDR3 is 17 amino acids. Germline V gives CDR1 SGHVS, CDR2 FQNEAQ. In DNA, the CDR3 is TGTGCCAGCAATTCCCGACGACTAGCGGGGACTTACAATGAGCAGTTCTTC. This translates into CASNSRRLAGTYNEQFF. The full variable domain, with the rest looked up from reference TRBV7-8 and TRBJ2-1, is GAGVSQSPRYKVAKRGQDVALRCDPISGHVSLFWYQQALGQGPEFLTYFQNEAQLDKSGLPSDRFFAERPEGSVSTLKIQRTQQEDSAVYLCASNSRRLAGTYNEQFFGPGTRLTVL.

V and J are TRBV6-5 and TRBJ2-7, with 8 nucleotides matching TRBD1. Losses at the gene ends were 0 bases for V and 2 bases for J; bases not matched to a gene: 6. Germline-derived CDR1 and CDR2 are MNHEY and SVGAGI. This CDR3 spans 16 amino acids. CDR3 in DNA: TGTGCCAGCAGTTACTCGAGTCCACAGGGGGCCTACGAGCAGTACTTC. Its protein is CASSYSSPQGAYEQYF.

The CDR3 region has the DNA TGTGCCAGCAGAACAAGCGGGTTGGACCGTGAAAAACTGTTTTTT. Its translation is CASRTSGLDREKLFF. The chain combines TRBV25-1 with TRBJ1-4, with D unclear. The CDR3 is made up of 15 amino acids. V gave up 6 bases and J gave up 7 bases, with 18 bases separating them. CDR1 is MGHDK, CDR2 SYGVNS, per germline.

The V gene is TRBV11-2, the J gene TRBJ2-2; a weak D match, TRBD1 (6 bases). In germline, CDR1 is SGHAT, CDR2 FQNNGV. V was trimmed by 5 bases and J by 6 bases, leaving 19 bases between them. CDR3 size: 16 residues. The CDR3 DNA sequence: TGTGCCAGCAGCCCAAGACAGGCGTTTCAACCCGGGGAGCTGTTTTTT. It codes for CASSPRQAFQPGELFF.

The chain combines TRBV29-1 with TRBJ2-3; 12 bases match TRBD1. Trimming cost V 3 bases and J 4 bases; bases outside gene matches: 8. Germline lookup yields CDR1 SQVTM and CDR2 ANQGSEA. The CDR3 has 16 amino acids. The DNA of the CDR3 is TGCAGCGTTGATGGCTTGGGGACAGGGGGCGCAGATACGCAGTATTTT. This translates into CSVDGLGTGGADTQYF.

The chain combines TRBV7-9 with TRBJ1-4, with TRBD1 identical over 9 bases. Germline CDR1 is SEHNR and CDR2 is FQNEAQ (reference sequence). V shed 5 bases, J shed 3 bases, and the junction held 4 bases outside the gene matches. The CDR3 contains 15 residues. CDR3 protein: CASSADRGANEKLFF. The CDR3 DNA is TGTGCCAGCAGCGCAGACAGGGGGGCTAATGAAAAACTGTTTTTT.

This chain joins TRBV15 and TRBJ1-5, with 10 bases identical to TRBD1. The CDR3 is 18 residues long. Germline V lookup: CDR1 LNHNV, CDR2 YYDKDF (reference sequence). The ends lost 0 bases at V and 2 bases at J; junction bases unmatched: 7. CDR3 in amino acids: CATSRDSGTGVGNQPQHF. CDR3 coding DNA: TGTGCCACCAGCAGAGATTCAGGGACAGGGGTTGGCAATCAGCCCCAGCATTTT.

V is TRBV19 and J is TRBJ1-4; D call uncertain. Germline V gene data show CDR1 as LNHDA and CDR2 as SQIVND (reference sequence). The CDR3 runs to 14 residues. V gave up 6 bases and J gave up 0 bases, with 8 bases separating them. The CDR3 DNA reads as TGTGCCAGTAGGCAGGAGGCAACTAATGAAAAACTGTTTTTT. Its translation is CASRQEATNEKLFF.

This chain's CDR3 is CASSLGTGGPYEQYF. The DNA for the CDR3 is TGTGCCAGCAGCTTAGGGACAGGGGGCCCTTACGAGCAGTACTTC. The genes are TRBV7-2 and TRBJ2-7; 11 nucleotides agree with TRBD1. V was pared by 1 base and J by 4 bases, with 3 bases of the junction left unmatched. Germline V gene sequence: CDR1 SGHTA, CDR2 FQGNSA. This CDR3 contains 15 residues.

The chain joins TRBV6-4 to TRBJ2-3, with TRBD2 identical over 9 bases. The CDR3 covers 18 residues. Germline lookup yields CDR1 MRHNA and CDR2 SNTAGT. V gave up 0 bases and J gave up 4 bases; unmatched junction bases: 11. This CDR3 is CASSDSSLGGGGSDTQYF. The CDR3 DNA reads as TGTGCCAGCAGTGACTCGTCTTTAGGCGGGGGGGGGTCAGATACGCAGTATTTT.

J is TRBJ1-1 and V is TRBV27; no definite D call. The V end lost 3 bases, the J end lost 7 bases, and 12 bases lay between the germline ends. Germline V CDR1 and CDR2: MNHEY, SMNVEV (reference sequence). The CDR3 spans 13 residues. The CDR3 DNA reads as TGTGCCAGCAGTTTTTCGCGGGCCAGTGAAGCTTTCTTT. Its protein product is CASSFSRASEAFF.

This clone has only a few counts. The chain uses TRBV10-1 and TRBJ1-2, with 9 positions matching TRBD1. Germline assignment: CDR1 WNHNN and CDR2 SYGVQD (reference sequence). The CDR3 is 13 residues long. Trimming removed 5 bases from V and 7 bases from J; junction bases left unmatched: 5. CDR3 loop: CASSIDRGSGYTF. CDR3 in DNA: TGCGCCAGCAGTATCGACAGGGGGTCTGGCTACACCTTC.

The gene calls are TRBV30 and TRBJ1-1, with D perhaps matching TRBD1 (6 bases). CDR1 and CDR2 from the germline V gene are GTSNPN and SVGIG (reference sequence). The V gene lost 3 bases and the J gene lost 3 bases, with 8 bases spanning the gap. CDR3 size: 12 residues. The CDR3 sequence: CAWRGGDTEAFF. The DNA of the CDR3 is TGTGCCTGGAGAGGGGGTGACACTGAAGCTTTCTTT.

The rearrangement joins TRBV6-5 to TRBJ2-7; D is uncertain. The V gene's germline CDR1 is MNHEY and CDR2 SVGAGI. CDR3 length: 12 residues. Deletions cut 6 bases from V and 3 bases from J, with 9 bases between. The CDR3 spells CASSPGIYEQYF. CDR3 bases: TGTGCCAGCAGCCCAGGAATCTACGAGCAGTACTTC.

This clone occurred once. The chain is built from TRBV6-5 and TRBJ2-7; D not certain. Germline loops: CDR1 MNHEY, CDR2 SVGAGI. V was shortened by 0 bases and J by 6 bases, with 12 bases between the two germline ends. This CDR3 is built from 14 residues. The DNA for the CDR3 is TGTGCCAGCAGTTACTCGCGCACGATCATCGAGCAGTACTTC. Translating gives CASSYSRTIIEQYF.

V usage is TRBV29-1 and J usage is TRBJ2-2, with a tentative D call TRBD1 (6 bases). V was cut by 7 bases and J by 6 bases, with 9 bases left in between. This CDR3 contains 11 residues. CDR1 SQVTM and CDR2 ANQGSEA come from the germline V gene. CDR3 sequence: CSGQGSGELFF. CDR3 in DNA: TGCAGCGGGCAGGGGTCCGGGGAGCTGTTTTTT.

This chain connects TRBV5-4 to TRBJ1-5, with TRBD1 matching 7 bases. The V gene's germline CDR1 is SGHNT and CDR2 YYREEE (reference sequence). The CDR3 consists of 16 residues. Germline trimming cut 0 bases from V and 0 bases from J; bases unmatched to any gene: 3. The CDR3 here is CASSLGGGNSNQPQHF. The CDR3 region has the DNA TGTGCCAGCAGCTTGGGAGGGGGCAATAGCAATCAGCCCCAGCATTTT.

Only one count was recorded for this clone. J is TRBJ2-1 and V is TRBV4-3; TRBD2 matches 7 bases. This CDR3 has 16 residues. The V gene's germline CDR1 is LGHNA and CDR2 YSLEER. With V trimmed by 1 base and J by 3 bases, 6 bases remained unmatched. CDR3 nucleotides: TGCGCCAGCAGCCAAGGTGCCGGGGGGAACTACAATGAGCAGTTCTTC. It codes for CASSQGAGGNYNEQFF.

V usage is TRBV11-2 and J usage is TRBJ2-5; 10 nucleotides agree with TRBD2. From germline, CDR1 is SGHAT and CDR2 FQNNGV. Trimming cost V 1 base and J 0 bases; bases outside gene matches: 11. The CDR3 loop spans 19 amino acids. CDR3 sequence (DNA): TGTGCCAGCAGCTTAGTCGCCCAGCGGGGGGGCCCGGACCAAGAGACCCAGTACTTC. It translates to CASSLVAQRGGPDQETQYF.